This note documents a single TCR beta chain sequence. Its antigen remains undetermined. One base away there is no much larger clone; base qualities are not given. The sample comes from a study of shared clonotypes between healthy human individuals (dated by TCRdb to the early 2020s). In terms of the full investigation: A couple of women and a few men aged 18 to 49 years were included in the cohort. For each donor, CD4 naive and CD4 memory were each given three plates, CD8 naive was given two plates, and CD8 memory was given one plate. To estimate repertoire size and how much clonotypes are shared between individuals, the study performed deep sequencing of blood TCR repertoires from a few healthy adults. Libraries were prepared and TCR repertoires were sequenced by different laboratories using diverse techniques, in order to increase sequencing depth and limit assay-specific biases. Leukapheresis yielded between about 0.8 and 9.5 billion PBMCs per donor. Overall results and qualifications from the work: Pairwise subsampling led to the expectation that sequencing depth would affect the degree of clonotype sharing among donors. Naive subsets generally had larger estimated clonotype richness than memory subsets. Rarefaction of sorted-subset datasets indicated incomplete sequencing despite the large sequencing depth. Only blood was sampled, and tissue TCR repertoires likely differ from those in blood. Higher generation probabilities were observed for clonotypes shared by all four sorted-subset donors than for non-shared clonotypes. Because the study included only a small number of donors, the genetic and exposure-history diversity represented was limited. When a handful of donors were compared, the shared fraction of clonotypes was about 5% for naive CD4, more than 3% for naive CD8, roughly 2.5% for memory CD4, and approximately 0.4% for memory CD8.

CD8 naive samples consisted of CD45RO-negative cells that were positively selected for CCR7, yielding a CD45RA+CCR7+ population without TemRA cells. Donors were healthy HIV-negative adults with no recently reported acute infections or vaccinations. Every donor was a Caucasian adult living in Nashville, Tennessee, USA. Blood was collected by leukapheresis, and PBMCs were isolated by Ficoll-Histopaque density gradient centrifugation and then cryopreserved in liquid nitrogen vapor phase. Analytical flow cytometry was used to check the purity and quantity of each magnetically sorted T cell population. From each sorted fraction, genomic DNA was isolated and quantified by UV absorbance on a Nanodrop 2000c. Using the deep immunoSEQ assay, TCR CDR3 regions were amplified from genomic DNA by multiplex PCR. Extracted genomic DNA from each cell subset was spread evenly across all wells of several immunoSEQ 96-well plates, with each plate serving as a replicate. Each replicate PCR for sorted subsets received around 200 ng genomic DNA, equal to about 30,000 T cell genomes. The purified libraries were quantified using a Qubit 3.0 fluorometer, sized with a Bioanalyzer 2100, and then quantified again using the KAPA Library Quantification kit. Every immunoSEQ 96-well plate was sequenced on a separate single-read 150-cycle Illumina NextSeq 550 flow cell. The source study handled its data this way. Because the immunoSEQ output held only junctional sequences and lacked quality scores, the filtering could not match the filtering applied to full-length reads. To assign V/J genes and CDR3, sequences were annotated using PyIR, a Python wrapper for IgBLAST v1.9, with IMGT germline references. Reads were filtered out if the reads had weak V/J assignments (E-value above 1e-6), no CDR3, stop codons, out-of-frame junctions, or ambiguous translated residues. V3J clonotypes were defined as sequences sharing an identical inferred V gene, J gene, and CDR3 amino acid sequence. Percentage overlap between repertoires was computed as shared unique clonotypes divided by the size of the smaller repertoire. Three approaches were used to assess repertoire richness: RTK rarefaction, the Chao1 estimator, and Recon v2.1 estimates of unobserved clonotypes. OLGA was used to compute generation probabilities for all TCRbeta clonotypes that the gDNA method yielded from a few donors. In its TCRdb copy, this immuneACCESS table keeps in-frame sequences only and misses some clones. Where compared with another copy, unresolved V genes explain less than half of these, and the others have no known cause. That table supplies the V and J calls and clone size; D and trimming were determined from the DNA. The sample table contains roughly 2,000,000 clones; only one count was recorded for approximately 92% of them. Approximately 1.7% of the sample rests with the top ten.

CDR1 and CDR2, per the germline V gene (reference sequence), are PRHDT and FYEKMQ. Trimmed from V: 0 bases; trimmed from J: 3 bases; junction bases lacking a gene match: 5. Including the terminal cysteine and phenylalanine, the CDR3 comprises 16 residues. Left in the record is the CDR3 DNA by itself, 48 bases read in frame from the first base. Specimen: naive CD8+ T cells from PBMCs. The cell subset or site label corresponds to: CD45RA+CCR7+. The sequence was obtained from a man aged 18 to 29 in good health. Some clones in this sample may be carry-over from other donors' samples. The chain was built from TRBV13 and TRBJ1-1, with 9 middle bases fitting TRBD1. The bases are TGTGCCAGCAGCTTAGGGGGGACAGGGCGCTACACTGAAGCTTTCTTT. Translated, this gives CASSLGGTGRYTEAFF.